This T cell receptor (beta chain) was recorded in a study of cytomegalovirus exposure and HLA in healthy donors. This PCR relied on a set of 60 Vbeta primers and 13 Jbeta primers. Data came from immunoSEQ multiplex PCR; TCRdb stores just in-frame clones and leaves some out. The data contain approximately 110,000 clones, 70% of them singletons. Material for sequencing was PBMCs. The sequence derives from a man aged 35 to 55 in good health and CMV-seropositive.

CDR3 bases: TGTGCCAGCAGCTTAGCGGACAGGGTCGGGGAGCTGTTTTTT. Translated: CASSLADRVGELFF. J is TRBJ2-2 and V is TRBV7-3, with 8 bases fitting TRBD1. Germline trimming cut 2 bases from V and 7 bases from J; bases unmatched to any gene: 3. Germline V lookup: CDR1 SGHTA, CDR2 FQGTGA. The CDR3 is 14 residues long.